These 4 T cell receptor beta chains came from one sample sequenced in a study of blood T cell repertoires in COVID-19. Clones were read by immunoSEQ multiplex PCR, and TCRdb kept only the in-frame ones, dropping some. Seen here are about 270,000 clones, under 90% observed once, and the top ten hold around 2.9%. The sequencing input was peripheral blood. The receptors shown here come from a woman younger than 35 with acute or convalescent COVID-19.

The chain employs TRBV5-1 and TRBJ1-2; maybe TRBD1 (5 bases). Germline CDR1 reads SGHRS; CDR2 reads YFSETQ. V was cut by 2 bases and J by 8 bases, with 16 bases left in between. This CDR3 contains 14 residues. CDR3 region: CASSLNQGREGYTF. The DNA of the CDR3 is TGCGCCAGCAGCTTAAACCAGGGTCGTGAAGGCTACACCTTC.

The genes are TRBV4-3 and TRBJ2-1, with D uncertain. Germline V gene lookup returns CDR1 LGHNA and CDR2 YSLEER. The CDR3 runs to 16 residues. The ends were cut back, 0 bases at V and 0 bases at J, with 9 bases in the middle. CDR3 sequence: CASSQEGAYSYNEQFF. Written as DNA, the CDR3 is TGCGCCAGCAGCCAAGAAGGAGCGTACTCCTACAATGAGCAGTTCTTC.

The chain is built from TRBV6-5 and TRBJ1-2; 8 bases map to TRBD1. The germline V gene has CDR1 MNHEY and CDR2 SVGAGI. The V and J ends lost 0 bases and 8 bases, in that order; junction bases with no gene match: 8. The CDR3 is 15 residues long. DNA of the CDR3: TGTGCCAGCAGTTACTCGTGGACAGGGCGAGAAGGCTACACCTTC. Protein product: CASSYSWTGREGYTF.

The chain combines TRBV6-1 with TRBJ2-7; D remains ambiguous. Germline values: CDR1 MNHNS, CDR2 SASEGT. This CDR3 region has 15 residues. The ends were cut back, 3 bases at V and 0 bases at J, with 12 bases in the middle. The CDR3 loop reads CASSETETASYEQYF. The DNA for the CDR3 is TGTGCCAGCAGTGAGACGGAAACAGCCTCCTACGAGCAGTACTTC.